These 6 T cell receptor beta chains came from one sample sequenced in a study of shared clonotypes between healthy human individuals. Sequencing was performed with immunoSEQ multiplex PCR; in TCRdb, only in-frame clones are kept and a portion is missing. The data show 200,000 to 250,000 clones, under 80% seen once. The sample taken for sequencing was memory CD4+ T cells sorted from blood. Described subset: CD45RA-negative fraction. These receptors came from a man younger than 45 in good health.

The sample holds many counts of this clone. As DNA, the CDR3 is TGTGCCAGCAGTCACGTACGGGGAAAGGGAGAGCAGTACTTC. Protein: CASSHVRGKGEQYF. The rearrangement joins TRBV27 to TRBJ2-7; a weak D match, TRBD2 (5 bases). Germline V gene lookup returns CDR1 MNHEY and CDR2 SMNVEV (reference sequence). Trimming pared 5 bases from V and 7 bases from J, leaving 18 bases between. This CDR3 contains 14 residues.

The chain links TRBV7-2 to TRBJ2-2; 8 nucleotides line up with TRBD2. The CDR3 is made up of 15 amino acids. With V trimmed by 6 bases and J by 5 bases, 8 bases remained unmatched. Germline V gives CDR1 SGHTA, CDR2 FQGNSA. The CDR3: CASSSSGSRTGELFF. CDR3 DNA: TGTGCCAGCAGTTCGAGCGGGAGCCGGACCGGGGAGCTGTTTTTT.

The chain couples TRBV4-3 to TRBJ2-1; no reliable D call. CDR3 length: 15 residues. Germline-derived CDR1 and CDR2 are LGHNA and YSLEER. V was clipped by 0 bases and J by 0 bases, with 6 bases between them. The CDR3 coding sequence is TGCGCCAGCAGCCAAGAGAAGCGCTCCTACAATGAGCAGTTCTTC. Residues: CASSQEKRSYNEQFF.

CDR3 DNA: TGTGCCAGCACCCAGGTAGCGGGAAACACAGATACGCAGTATTTT. It codes for CASTQVAGNTDTQYF. This rearrangement joins TRBV28 to TRBJ2-3, with 8 bases matching TRBD2. Losses at the gene ends were 7 bases for V and 2 bases for J; bases not matched to a gene: 8. Germline CDR1 is MDHEN and CDR2 is SYDVKM. CDR3 size: 15 residues.

V and J are TRBV6-6 and TRBJ2-5; 7 bases are shared with TRBD1. This CDR3 comprises 14 residues. The germline V gene has CDR1 MNHNY and CDR2 SVGAGI (reference sequence). In DNA, the CDR3 is TGTGTTTCGGCTGACGGGACAGCCCAAGAGACCCAGTACTTC. It is translated as CVSADGTAQETQYF.

To note about this clone: Relative to the germline gene, one junction end is altered; a read error may explain this. The chain employs TRBV6-1 and TRBJ1-5; the D gene is possibly TRBD1 (5 bases). Germline V gene data show CDR1 as MNHNS and CDR2 as SASEGT. The CDR3 has 15 residues. The CDR3: CASGEGWGLNRPQHF. For the CDR3, the DNA is TGTGCCAGCGGGGAGGGGTGGGGTCTCAATCGGCCCCAGCATTTT.